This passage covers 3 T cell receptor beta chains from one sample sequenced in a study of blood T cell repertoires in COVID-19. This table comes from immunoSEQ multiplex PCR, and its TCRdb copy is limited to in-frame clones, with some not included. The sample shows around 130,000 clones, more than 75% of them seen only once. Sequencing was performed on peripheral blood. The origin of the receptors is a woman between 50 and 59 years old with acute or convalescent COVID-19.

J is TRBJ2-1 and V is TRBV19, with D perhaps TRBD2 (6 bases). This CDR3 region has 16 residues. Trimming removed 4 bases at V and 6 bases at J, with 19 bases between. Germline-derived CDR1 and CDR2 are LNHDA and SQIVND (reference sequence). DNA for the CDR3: TGTGCCAGTAGTACGCCGGGACCCCGGAGGGGCAATGAGCAGTTCTTC. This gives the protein CASSTPGPRRGNEQFF.

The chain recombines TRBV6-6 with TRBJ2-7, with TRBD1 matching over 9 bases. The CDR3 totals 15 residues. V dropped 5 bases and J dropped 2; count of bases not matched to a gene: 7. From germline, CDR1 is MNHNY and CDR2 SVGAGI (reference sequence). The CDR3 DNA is TGTGCCAGCAGTGACCCGGGACAGGGAGCCTACGAGCAGTACTTC. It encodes CASSDPGQGAYEQYF.

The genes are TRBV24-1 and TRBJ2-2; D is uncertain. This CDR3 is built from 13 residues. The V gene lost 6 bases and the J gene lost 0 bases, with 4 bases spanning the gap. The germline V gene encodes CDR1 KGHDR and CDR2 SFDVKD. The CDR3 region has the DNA TGTGCCACCAGTCTTCCGAACACCGGGGAGCTGTTTTTT. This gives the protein CATSLPNTGELFF.